This entry lists 5 T cell receptor beta chains sequenced from one sample in a study of long-term antiretroviral therapy in people with HIV. Sequencing relied on immunoSEQ assay v3.0, run at survey level. TCRdb keeps only in-frame clones here, not all; method: immunoSEQ multiplex PCR. The sample lists 30,000 or so clones; 88% were seen once. Sequencing used unsorted PBMCs, obtained roughly 5 years before starting antiretroviral therapy. These TCRs come from a man aged 45-65 years with HIV.

CDR3 sequence: CASSSQGRVGAYGYTF. The CDR3 nucleotides are TGTGCCAGCAGCTCCCAAGGCAGGGTGGGAGCCTATGGCTACACCTTC. The rearrangement uses TRBV5-4 and TRBJ1-2; possibly TRBD1 for D (5 bases). Looked up from germline, CDR1 is SGHNT and CDR2 is YYREEE (reference sequence). V dropped 3 bases and J dropped 4 bases, with 19 bases sitting between them. The length of the CDR3 is 16 residues.

V is TRBV7-3 and J is TRBJ2-1, with 10 nucleotides matching TRBD1. The CDR3 is 17 amino acids. CDR1 and CDR2 from the germline V gene are SGHTA and FQGTGA. V dropped 5 bases and J dropped 8; count of bases not matched to a gene: 15. The CDR3 DNA sequence: TGTGCCAGCAGCCATAGCCCCTCGACAGGGGGCCCTGATGAGCAGTTCTTC. Translating gives CASSHSPSTGGPDEQFF.

This sequence joins TRBV5-5 and TRBJ2-2; D not resolved. Per germline, CDR1 SGHKS and CDR2 YYEKEE (reference sequence). V was cut by 3 bases and J by 3 bases, with 9 bases left in between. This CDR3 has 14 residues. DNA of the CDR3: TGTGCCAGCAGCTCGGACGCCTACACCGGGGAGCTGTTTTTT. It encodes CASSSDAYTGELFF. Together with reference TRBV5-5 and TRBJ2-2, the CDR3 gives the full variable domain: DAGVTQSPTHLIKTRGQQVTLRCSPISGHKSVSWYQQVLGQGPQFIFQYYEKEERGRGNFPDRFSARQFPNYSSELNVNALLLGDSALYLCASSSDAYTGELFFGEGSRLTVL.

V usage is TRBV4-2 and J usage is TRBJ2-7; 12 nucleotides align to TRBD2. CDR1 is LGHNA, CDR2 YNFKEQ, per germline. The CDR3 runs to 20 residues. After removal of 1 base from V and 6 bases from J, the junction contained 19 bases not matched to a gene. CDR3 in amino acids: CASSQGTSGAPTFGPCEQYF. Here the CDR3 DNA reads TGTGCCAGCAGCCAAGGGACTAGCGGGGCACCTACTTTCGGTCCCTGCGAGCAGTACTTC.

Comments on this clone: At one end, the junction sequence differs from germline, possibly due to a read error. J is TRBJ2-1 and V is TRBV29-1, with D perhaps given as TRBD1 or TRBD2 (5 bases each). The germline CDR1 and CDR2 sequences are SQVTM and ANQGSEA. CDR3 length: 14 amino acids. The chain's CDR3 is CSVEGTRAANEQFF. CDR3 DNA sequence: TGCAGCGTCGAAGGGACCAGGGCAGCCAATGAGCAGTTCTTC.